This T cell receptor (beta chain) was identified in a study of shared clonotypes between healthy human individuals. CDR1 and CDR2 (germline): MNHNY, SVGAGI (reference sequence). The CDR3 runs to 12 residues. J lost 11 bases, V lost 5 bases, and 7 bases had no gene match. The protocol was immunoSEQ multiplex PCR, while the TCRdb copy is restricted to in-frame clones and leaves out a portion. The sample holds about 2 million clones, 90% to 95% seen once. Sequencing was performed on naive CD4+ T cells sorted from blood. The subset denotes: CD45RA+ positively selected. This clonotype was sampled from a man aged 18-30 years in good health. The chain has TRBV6-6 and TRBJ1-1, with 8 positions matching TRBD1. The CDR3 nucleotides read TGTGCCAGCAGTCCCGGACAGGGCACCGCTTTCTTT. Protein sequence: CASSPGQGTAFF.